Listed here are 16 T cell receptor beta chains from one sample, sequenced in a study of tumor and adjacent non-tumor tissue in lung cancer. Three rounds of nested PCR, following a modified ARM-PCR protocol, produced the TCRbeta library. MiXCR, run by TCRdb on the multiplex PCR reads, gives a single entry per CDR3 protein. The table has tens of thousands of distinct CDR3 sequences, about 70% seen once; the top ten hold about 18%. The template was RNA from unsorted bulk tissue. The sample comprised lung tumor tissue. Source of these receptors: a man aged 55 to 70 with non-small cell lung cancer.

The V call is TRBV4-2, the J call TRBJ1-1; D gene uncertain. Germline CDR1 and CDR2: LGHNA and YNFKEQ. The CDR3 consists of 14 residues. Trimming removed 1 base from V and 6 bases from J, with 12 bases in between. CDR3 DNA: TGTGCCAGCAGCCAAGCTACACATAACCCTGAAGCTTTCTTT. This gives the protein CASSQATHNPEAFF.

This clonotype has ten or more counts. The J gene is TRBJ2-1, the V gene TRBV5-1; 8 bases align to TRBD1. V dropped 4 bases and J dropped 5; count of bases not matched to a gene: 8. The CDR3 is made up of 15 amino acids. CDR1 and CDR2 (germline): SGHRS, YFSETQ. The CDR3 reads CASSLTGVPNNEQFF. The CDR3 region has the DNA TGCGCCAGCAGCCTGACAGGGGTTCCAAACAATGAGCAGTTCTTC.

Notes on this clonotype: Sequence at one end of the junction differs from germline and may be a read error. The rearrangement uses TRBV11-1 and TRBJ2-2; D is tentatively TRBD1 or TRBD2 (5 bases each). Per germline, CDR1 SGHAT and CDR2 FQDESV (reference sequence). The CDR3 is 16 residues long. The CDR3 loop is CASSLGGGRDAGDLFF. The CDR3 DNA sequence: TGTGCCAGCAGCTTAGGTGGTGGCAGGGACGCCGGGGATCTGTTTTTT.

About this clonotype itself: A read error may produce the germline difference seen at one junction end. The genes are TRBV4-2 and TRBJ2-3; no firm D call. The CDR3 spans 16 residues. Germline CDR1 is LGHNA and CDR2 is YNFKEQ. Here the CDR3 DNA reads TGTGCCAGCAGCCAAGATAATCGGGTCAGCACAGATACGCAGTGTTTT. Residues: CASSQDNRVSTDTQCF.

This rearrangement joins TRBV20-1 to TRBJ2-1; D unresolved. Germline V gene sequence: CDR1 DFQATT, CDR2 SNEGSKA (reference sequence). CDR3 size: 13 residues. CDR3: CRVHGESYNEQFF. CDR3 DNA: TGCAGGGTGCACGGAGAGAGTTACAATGAGCAGTTCTTC.

A word on this clonotype: A read error is possible here, since a much larger clone lies one base away. J is TRBJ1-2 and V is TRBV20-1, with D maybe TRBD1 (5 bases). Trimming pared 0 bases from V and 9 bases from J, leaving 17 bases between. The length of the CDR3 is 14 residues. Looked up from germline, CDR1 is DFQATT and CDR2 is SNEGSKA (reference sequence). The CDR3 DNA reads TGCAGTGCTAGAGATGAGTCAGGGCCTGGACGCTACACCTTC. Residues: CSARDESGPGRYTF.

Note on this clonotype: Compared with germline, one end of the junction differs, possibly owing to a read error. This chain connects TRBV12-3 or TRBV12-4 to TRBJ2-1, with 14 positions matching TRBD2. CDR3 length: 18 residues. The CDR3 DNA sequence: TGTGCCATCAGTTTGGAGGGACTAGCGGGAGTCAAGGGTGATGAGCAGTTCTTC. As protein: CAISLEGLAGVKGDEQFF.

Details on this clonotype: Sequence at one end of the junction differs from germline and may be a read error. This rearrangement joins TRBV28 to TRBJ1-6; D is undetermined. The CDR3 is made up of 14 amino acids. Germline CDR1 MDHEN, CDR2 SYDVKM. The CDR3 nucleotides read TGTGGCAGCAGTCCGGGAGAGGGAAATTCACCCCTCCACTTT. It is translated as CGSSPGEGNSPLHF.

Details on this clonotype: A much larger clone is a single base away; this may be a read error. The CDR3: CNARVLGTEQYF. The DNA of the CDR3 is TGCAATGCTAGAGTGCTGGGCACCGAGCAGTACTTC. The V and J genes are TRBV20-1 and TRBJ2-7; D is uncertain. Germline CDR1 reads DFQATT; CDR2 reads SNEGSKA (reference sequence). This CDR3 is 12 amino acids long.

The rearrangement joins TRBV20-1 to TRBJ1-3; D perhaps matches TRBD1 (5 bases). V lost 5 bases, J lost 4 bases, and 15 bases lay in between. The CDR3 extends over 14 amino acids. CDR1 is DFQATT and CDR2 is SNEGSKA in the germline V gene (reference sequence). The CDR3 loop is CSAAWQGPGNTIYF. The CDR3 DNA is TGCAGTGCTGCCTGGCAGGGTCCAGGAAACACCATATATTTT.

Here the CDR3 reads CASSYFKTGTINQPQHF. In DNA form, the CDR3 reads TGTGCCAGCAGTTACTTTAAGACAGGGACCATCAATCAGCCCCAGCATTTT. This chain connects TRBV6-2 or TRBV6-3 to TRBJ1-5; 7 bases are a match to TRBD1. Trimming took 1 base from V and 3 from J; bases not matched to a gene: 9. Germline V gene sequence: CDR1 MNHEY, CDR2 SVGEGT. There are 17 residues in the CDR3.

Notes on this clonotype: A much larger clone sits a single nucleotide away, making a read error possible. This chain uses TRBV28 with TRBJ2-2; D ambiguous. CDR1 is MDHEN, CDR2 SYDVKM, per germline. The CDR3 covers 12 residues. The CDR3 loop is CVSTTSTGELFF. CDR3 sequence (DNA): TGTGTCAGCACCACAAGCACCGGGGAGCTGTTTTTT.

With regard to this clonotype: This may stem from a read error, because a much larger clone lies one nucleotide away. The V call is TRBV20-1, the J call TRBJ2-7; TRBD1 aligns across 9 bases. The CDR3 has 12 residues. The trim removed 6 bases at V and 10 bases at J, leaving 10 bases unmatched. Germline lookup yields CDR1 DFQATT and CDR2 SNEGSKA (reference sequence). The CDR3 sequence is CSASGTGSDQYF. Written as DNA, the CDR3 is TGCAGTGCATCCGGGACAGGGAGCGACCAGTACTTC.

About this clonotype itself: One junction end disagrees with the germline gene, perhaps due to a read error. This chain connects TRBV4-2 to TRBJ2-3, with 10 bases matching TRBD2. Germline assignment: CDR1 LGHNA and CDR2 YNFKEQ. The CDR3 consists of 18 residues. The CDR3 spells CASSPLTSSGRKADTQYF. The CDR3 DNA is TGTGCTAGCAGCCCCCTCACTAGTAGCGGGAGGAAAGCAGATACGCAGTATTTT.

In its sample, this clonotype was seen many times. V gene TRBV25-1 combines with J gene TRBJ2-5; 8 nucleotides match TRBD2. The length of the CDR3 is 14 residues. The V segment lost 4 bases and the J segment 2 bases; nucleotides outside the gene matches: 3. Germline loops: CDR1 MGHDK, CDR2 SYGVNS. CDR3 bases: TGTGCCAGCAGTGCAACTAGCGGACAAGAGACCCAGTACTTC. Translated, it gives CASSATSGQETQYF.

Concerning this clonotype itself: Germline and junction disagree at one end, which may indicate a read error. The chain combines TRBV6-2 or TRBV6-3 with TRBJ2-1; D is perhaps TRBD1 (6 bases). The germline V gene has CDR1 MNHEY and CDR2 SVGEGT. The CDR3 is made up of 16 amino acids. In DNA, the CDR3 is TGTGCCAACAGCACCCCGATAATAGTGGGGGACAATGAGCAATTCTTC. Its translation: CANSTPIIVGDNEQFF.